Here is one T cell receptor (beta chain) with its context. Its cognate antigen is unknown. This specimen belongs to a study of blood T cells in healthy people across ages. Primed by a sample-barcoded 5' primer and a J-beta primer mix, a second PCR proceeded for about 7 to 11 cycles. One entry per CDR3 protein, called by TCRdb with MiXCR from the 5' RACE reads. Altogether approximately 1,000,000 distinct CDR3 sequences are present, over 35% being singletons, with the ten largest covering about 20%. Study-wide results and caveats: It was not possible, with unsorted PBMCs, to conclusively compare naive and antigen-experienced cells. The fall in TCR beta diversity per million T cells was roughly linear with age.

Specimen: blood. The source is a woman aged 60 to 75 in good health.

This CDR3 reads CASSQRGGIDEQYF. CDR3 bases: TGTGCCAGCAGCCAACGAGGGGGGATTGACGAGCAGTACTTC. This rearrangement joins TRBV3-1 to TRBJ2-4; possibly TRBD1 or TRBD2 for D (6 bases each). The J call is in doubt because the DNA end fits TRBJ2-7 better. This CDR3 comprises 14 residues. Germline values: CDR1 LGHDT, CDR2 YNNKEL (reference sequence).